This T cell receptor (beta chain) was identified in a study of T-cell memory formation after mild COVID-19. Study in general: TCR clustering was largely donor specific.

Constant-segment primers and 5'RACE yielded cDNA libraries for TCR alpha and TCR beta, each carrying sample barcodes and UMIs. TCRdb processed the 5' RACE reads anew with MiXCR; each CDR3 protein has one entry. The data hold about 110,000 distinct CDR3 sequences, with about 15% observed a single time. This clonotype was picked up a small number of times. The sample consisted of PBMCs or a T cell subset sorted from them (not recorded which). The receptor's source is a young man who had mild COVID-19 (a few samples of this study predate the infection). Cell type and time point are not known.

The CDR3 DNA reads TGTGCCAGTAGTATGGCGCTAGCCTCCTACAATGAGCAGTTCTTC. Translated, it gives CASSMALASYNEQFF. This sequence joins TRBV19 and TRBJ2-1; tentatively, D is TRBD2 (5 bases). V dropped 3 bases and J dropped 0 bases, with 9 bases sitting between them. The CDR3 runs 15 residues. Per the germline V gene, CDR1 is LNHDA and CDR2 is SQIVND (reference sequence).